Given below is one T cell receptor (beta chain) in context. The germline V gene has CDR1 LGHNA and CDR2 YSLEER. Trimming stripped 4 bases from V and 3 bases from J, with 8 bases between. The CDR3 contains 13 residues. This sample was included in a study of shared clonotypes between healthy human individuals. The protocol was immunoSEQ multiplex PCR, while the TCRdb copy is restricted to in-frame clones and leaves out a portion. The table has about 2 million clones, 90% to 95% seen once. Sequenced sample: naive CD4+ T cells sorted from blood. Subset: CD45RA+ positively selected. The receptor comes from a man between 18 and 29 years old in good health. The gene calls are TRBV4-3 and TRBJ2-3; D is unclear. For the CDR3, the DNA is TGCGCCAGCAGCCTGACTTGGACAGATACGCAGTATTTT. Protein sequence: CASSLTWTDTQYF.